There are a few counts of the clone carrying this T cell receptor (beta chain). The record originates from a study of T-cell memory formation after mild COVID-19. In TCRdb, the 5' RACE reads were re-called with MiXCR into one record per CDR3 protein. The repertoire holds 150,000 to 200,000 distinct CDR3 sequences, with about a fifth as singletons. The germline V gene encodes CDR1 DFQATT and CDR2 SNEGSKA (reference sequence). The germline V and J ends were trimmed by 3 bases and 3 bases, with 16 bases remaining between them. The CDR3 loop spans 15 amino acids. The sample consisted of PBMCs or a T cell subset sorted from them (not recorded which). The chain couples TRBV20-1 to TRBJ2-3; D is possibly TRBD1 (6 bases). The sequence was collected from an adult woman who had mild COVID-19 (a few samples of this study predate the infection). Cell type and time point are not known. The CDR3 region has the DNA TGCAGTGCTAGTAAAACAGGGCGTGGAACAGATACGCAGTATTTT. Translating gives CSASKTGRGTDTQYF.